The text below deals with one TCR beta chain. These data belong to a study of OX40 agonist ivuxolimab in advanced cancers. At the level of the study: The drug used for patients, ivuxolimab, was an agonistic anti-OX40 (CD134) antibody. Head and neck, renal cell, melanoma or hepatocellular carcinoma were the cancers that dose-escalation patients had.

Profiled with immunoSEQ multiplex PCR; TCRdb holds only in-frame clones, not every one. The sample has approximately 6,000 clones; roughly 88% are singletons. With 4 bases removed from V and 8 bases from J, the gap between germline ends came to 18 bases. The CDR3 extends over 15 amino acids. The germline CDR1 and CDR2 sequences are MRHNA and SNTAGT. Material: CD4+ or CD8+ T cells sorted from blood, obtained in a trial of the OX40 agonist ivuxolimab. The TCR originated in an adult with an advanced solid tumor such as melanoma, head and neck, liver or kidney cancer. The chain carries TRBV6-4 and TRBJ2-1, with D possibly matching TRBD2 (6 bases). CDR3 amino acids: CASSVVGMRGDEQFF. CDR3 nucleotides: TGTGCCAGCAGTGTTGTAGGAATGCGGGGCGATGAGCAGTTCTTC.